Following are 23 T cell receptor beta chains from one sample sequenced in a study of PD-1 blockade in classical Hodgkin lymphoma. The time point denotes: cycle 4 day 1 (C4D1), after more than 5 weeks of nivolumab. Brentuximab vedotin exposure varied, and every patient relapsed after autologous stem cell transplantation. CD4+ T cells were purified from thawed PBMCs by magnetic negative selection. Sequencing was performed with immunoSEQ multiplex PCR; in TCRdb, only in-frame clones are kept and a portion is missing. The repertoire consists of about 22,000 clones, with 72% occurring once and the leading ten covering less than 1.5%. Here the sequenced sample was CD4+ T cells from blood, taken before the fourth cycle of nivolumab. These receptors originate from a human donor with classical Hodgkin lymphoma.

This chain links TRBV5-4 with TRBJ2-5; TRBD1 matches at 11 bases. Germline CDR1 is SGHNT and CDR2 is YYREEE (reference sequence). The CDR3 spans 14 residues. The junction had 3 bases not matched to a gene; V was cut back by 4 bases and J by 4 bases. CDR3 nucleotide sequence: TGTGCCAGCAGCCGGGACAGGGGGTCAGAGACCCAGTACTTC. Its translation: CASSRDRGSETQYF.

Here the CDR3 reads CASSQDYEVGSPDTQYF. In DNA form, the CDR3 reads TGCGCCAGCAGCCAAGATTATGAGGTGGGCTCGCCAGATACGCAGTATTTT. The V gene is TRBV4-3, the J gene TRBJ2-3; D not certain. V was pared by 0 bases and J by 4 bases, with 17 bases between. The CDR3 length is 17 residues. The germline CDR1 and CDR2 sequences are LGHNA and YSLEER.

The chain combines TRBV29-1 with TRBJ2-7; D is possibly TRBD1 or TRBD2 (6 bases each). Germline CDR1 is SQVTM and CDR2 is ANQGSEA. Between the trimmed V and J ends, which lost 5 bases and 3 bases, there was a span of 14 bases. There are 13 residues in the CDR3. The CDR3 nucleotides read TGCAGCGTTCGGAGGGGGGCGAACTACGAGCAGTACTTC. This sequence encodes CSVRRGANYEQYF.

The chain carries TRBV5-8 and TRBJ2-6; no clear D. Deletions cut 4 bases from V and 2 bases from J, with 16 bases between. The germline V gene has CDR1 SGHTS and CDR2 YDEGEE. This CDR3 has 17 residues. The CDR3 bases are TGTGCCAGCAGCCGACACCTAGGTGACACTGGGGCCAACGTCCTGACTTTC. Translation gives CASSRHLGDTGANVLTF.

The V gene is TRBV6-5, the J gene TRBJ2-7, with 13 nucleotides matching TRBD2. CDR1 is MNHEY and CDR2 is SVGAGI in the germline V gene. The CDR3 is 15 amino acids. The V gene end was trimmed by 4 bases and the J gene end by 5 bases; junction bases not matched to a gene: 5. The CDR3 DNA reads TGTGCCAGCAGTTCCGGACTAGCGGGGGTCCACGAGCAGTACTTC. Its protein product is CASSSGLAGVHEQYF.

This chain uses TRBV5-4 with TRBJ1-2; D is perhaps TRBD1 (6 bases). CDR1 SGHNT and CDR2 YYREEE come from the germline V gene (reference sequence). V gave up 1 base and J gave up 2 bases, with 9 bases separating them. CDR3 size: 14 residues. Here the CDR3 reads CASSLSGDNYGYTF. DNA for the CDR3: TGTGCCAGCAGCTTGTCAGGGGACAACTATGGCTACACCTTC.

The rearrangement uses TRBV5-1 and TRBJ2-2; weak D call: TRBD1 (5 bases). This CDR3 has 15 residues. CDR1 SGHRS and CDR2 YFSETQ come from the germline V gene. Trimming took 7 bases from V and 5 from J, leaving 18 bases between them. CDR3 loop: CASSRTGGKTGELFF. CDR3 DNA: TGCGCCAGCTCCCGCACAGGTGGTAAAACCGGGGAGCTGTTTTTT.

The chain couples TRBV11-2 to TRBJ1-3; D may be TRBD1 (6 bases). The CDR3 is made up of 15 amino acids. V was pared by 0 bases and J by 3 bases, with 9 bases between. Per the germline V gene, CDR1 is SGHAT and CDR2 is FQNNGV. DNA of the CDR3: TGTGCCAGCAGCTTAGAGGGGGCTAGTGGAAACACCATATATTTT. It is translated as CASSLEGASGNTIYF. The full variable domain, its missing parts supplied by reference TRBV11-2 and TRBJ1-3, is EAGVAQSPRYKIIEKRQSVAFWCNPISGHATLYWYQQILGQGPKLLIQFQNNGVVDDSQLPKDRFSAERLKGVDSTLKIQPAKLEDSAVYLCASSLEGASGNTIYFGEGSWLTVV.

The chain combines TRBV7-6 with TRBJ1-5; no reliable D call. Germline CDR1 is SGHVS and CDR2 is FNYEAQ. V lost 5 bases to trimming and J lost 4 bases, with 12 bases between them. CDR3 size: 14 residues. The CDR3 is CASSQAPSNQPQHF. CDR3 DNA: TGTGCCAGCAGCCAAGCCCCATCGAATCAGCCCCAGCATTTT. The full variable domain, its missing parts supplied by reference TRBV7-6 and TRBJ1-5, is GAGVSQSPRYKVTKRGQDVALRCDPISGHVSLYWYRQALGQGPEFLTYFNYEAQQDKSGLPNDRFSAERPEGSISTLTIQRTEQRDSAMYRCASSQAPSNQPQHFGDGTRLSIL.

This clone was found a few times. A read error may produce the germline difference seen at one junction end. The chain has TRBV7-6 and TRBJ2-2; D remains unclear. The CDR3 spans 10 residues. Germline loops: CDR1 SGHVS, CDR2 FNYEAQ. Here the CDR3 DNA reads TGTGCCAGCAACAGCGGGGAGCTGTTTTTT. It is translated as CASNSGELFF. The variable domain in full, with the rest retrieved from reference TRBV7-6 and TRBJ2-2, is GAGVSQSPRYKVTKRGQDVALRCDPISGHVSLYWYRQALGQGPEFLTYFNYEAQQDKSGLPNDRFSAERPEGSISTLTIQRTEQRDSAMYRCASNSGELFFGEGSRLTVL.

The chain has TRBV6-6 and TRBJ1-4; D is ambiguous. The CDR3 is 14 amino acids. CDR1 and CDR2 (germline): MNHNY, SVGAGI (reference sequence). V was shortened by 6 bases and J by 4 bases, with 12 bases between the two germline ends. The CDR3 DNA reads TGTGCCAGCAGAAACATACGGGGTAATGAAAAACTGTTTTTT. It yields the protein CASRNIRGNEKLFF.

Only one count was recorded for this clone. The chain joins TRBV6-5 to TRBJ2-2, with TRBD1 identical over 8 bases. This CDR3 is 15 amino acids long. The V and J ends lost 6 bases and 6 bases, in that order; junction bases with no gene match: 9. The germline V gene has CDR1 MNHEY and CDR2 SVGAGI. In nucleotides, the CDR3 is TGTGCCAGCAGCAAAGCAGGGGGCACCCCCGGGGAGCTGTTTTTT. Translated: CASSKAGGTPGELFF.

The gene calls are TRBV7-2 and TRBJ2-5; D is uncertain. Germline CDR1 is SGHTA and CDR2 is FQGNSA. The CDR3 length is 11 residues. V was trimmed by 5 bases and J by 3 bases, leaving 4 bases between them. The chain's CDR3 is CASSPKETQYF. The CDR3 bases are TGTGCCAGCAGCCCCAAAGAGACCCAGTACTTC.

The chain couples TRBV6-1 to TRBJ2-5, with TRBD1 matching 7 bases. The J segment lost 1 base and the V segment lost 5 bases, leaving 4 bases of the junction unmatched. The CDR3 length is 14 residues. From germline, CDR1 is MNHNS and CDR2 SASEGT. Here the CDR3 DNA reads TGTGCCAGCAGTCGCGACAGGGTCCAAGAGACCCAGTACTTC. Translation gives CASSRDRVQETQYF.

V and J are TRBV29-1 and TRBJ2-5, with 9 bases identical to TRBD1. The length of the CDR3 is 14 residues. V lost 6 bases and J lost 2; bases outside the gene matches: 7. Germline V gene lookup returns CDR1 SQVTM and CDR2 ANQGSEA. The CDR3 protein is CSVAGTGFQETQYF. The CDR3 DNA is TGCAGCGTCGCCGGGACAGGGTTTCAAGAGACCCAGTACTTC.

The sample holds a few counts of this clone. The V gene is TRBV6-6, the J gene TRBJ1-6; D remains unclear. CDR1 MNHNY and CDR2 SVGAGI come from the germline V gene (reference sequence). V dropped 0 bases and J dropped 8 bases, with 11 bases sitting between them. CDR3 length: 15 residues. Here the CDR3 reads CASSYSGSRDSPLHF. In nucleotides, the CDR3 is TGTGCCAGCAGTTACTCTGGCAGCCGGGATTCACCCCTCCACTTT.

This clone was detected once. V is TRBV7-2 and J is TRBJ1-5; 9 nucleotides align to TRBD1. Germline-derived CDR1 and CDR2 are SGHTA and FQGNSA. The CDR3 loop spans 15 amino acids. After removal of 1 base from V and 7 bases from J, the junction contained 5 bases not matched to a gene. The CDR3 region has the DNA TGTGCCAGCAGCTTAGACCAGGGGACAGGGCAGCCCCAGCATTTT. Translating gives CASSLDQGTGQPQHF.

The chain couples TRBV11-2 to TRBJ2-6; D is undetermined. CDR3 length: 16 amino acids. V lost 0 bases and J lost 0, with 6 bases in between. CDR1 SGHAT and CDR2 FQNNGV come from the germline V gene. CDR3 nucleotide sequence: TGTGCCAGCAGCTTAGACAGATTCTCTGGGGCCAACGTCCTGACTTTC. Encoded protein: CASSLDRFSGANVLTF.

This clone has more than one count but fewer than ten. CDR3 region: CASSQGPWGLNEQFF. CDR3 DNA: TGTGCCAGCAGCCAAGGCCCCTGGGGTCTGAATGAGCAGTTCTTC. The rearrangement joins TRBV14 to TRBJ2-1; D unclear. V lost 1 base, J lost 7 bases, and 14 bases lay in between. Germline V gives CDR1 SGHDN, CDR2 FVKESK. The CDR3 totals 15 residues. Supplemented by reference TRBV14 and TRBJ2-1, the full variable domain reads EAGVTQFPSHSVIEKGQTVTLRCDPISGHDNLYWYRRVMGKEIKFLLHFVKESKQDESGMPNNRFLAERTGGTYSTLKVQPAELEDSGVYFCASSQGPWGLNEQFFGPGTRLTVL.

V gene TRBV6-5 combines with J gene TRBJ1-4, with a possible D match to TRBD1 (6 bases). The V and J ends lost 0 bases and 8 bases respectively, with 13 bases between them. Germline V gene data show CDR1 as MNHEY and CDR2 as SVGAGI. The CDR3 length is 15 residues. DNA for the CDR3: TGTGCCAGCAGTTACTCGAGCAGGGGAAGGGAAAAACTGTTTTTT. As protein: CASSYSSRGREKLFF.

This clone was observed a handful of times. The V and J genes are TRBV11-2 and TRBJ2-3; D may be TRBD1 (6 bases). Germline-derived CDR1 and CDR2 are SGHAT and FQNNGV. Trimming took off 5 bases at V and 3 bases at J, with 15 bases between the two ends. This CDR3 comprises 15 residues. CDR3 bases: TGTGCCAGCAGCGCGAACAGGGTAGGGACAGATACGCAGTATTTT. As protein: CASSANRVGTDTQYF.

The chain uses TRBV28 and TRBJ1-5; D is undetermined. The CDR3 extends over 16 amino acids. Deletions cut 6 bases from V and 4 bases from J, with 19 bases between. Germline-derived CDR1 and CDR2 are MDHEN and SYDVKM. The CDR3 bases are TGTGCCAGCAGCCGACTCCCCGGGTCGGGGAATCAGCCCCAGCATTTT. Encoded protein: CASSRLPGSGNQPQHF.

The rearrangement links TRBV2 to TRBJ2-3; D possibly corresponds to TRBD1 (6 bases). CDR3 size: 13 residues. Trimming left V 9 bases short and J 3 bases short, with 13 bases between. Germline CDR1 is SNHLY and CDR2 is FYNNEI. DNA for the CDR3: TGTGCCAGTCACAGGGATCGGACAGATACGCAGTATTTT. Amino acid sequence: CASHRDRTDTQYF.